The 25 T cell receptor beta chains below all came from one sample that was sequenced in a study of CD4+ T cells in melanoma. Only in-frame clones appear in the TCRdb table, and some are missing; sequencing was by immunoSEQ multiplex PCR. The sample lists 18,000 or so clones, roughly 80% occurring once. Input material: cells from a culture (not recorded whether cultured in vitro). The receptors derive from a human donor with melanoma.

This chain uses TRBV15 with TRBJ2-7; D is perhaps TRBD1 (5 bases). In germline, CDR1 is LNHNV, CDR2 YYDKDF (reference sequence). The V end lost 0 bases, the J end lost 6 bases, and 15 bases lay between the germline ends. The CDR3 is made up of 15 amino acids. CDR3 nucleotides: TGTGCCACCAGCAGAGACGTAGGGGTAACATCCGAGCAGTACTTC. Encoded protein: CATSRDVGVTSEQYF.

The rearrangement uses TRBV29-1 and TRBJ2-3, with D hard to call. Trimming stripped 7 bases from V and 3 bases from J, with 17 bases between. The CDR3 contains 14 residues. From germline, CDR1 is SQVTM and CDR2 ANQGSEA. This chain's CDR3 is CSAPWVGTTDTQYF. DNA of the CDR3: TGCAGCGCCCCCTGGGTCGGAACGACAGATACGCAGTATTTT.

The rearrangement uses TRBV7-9 and TRBJ1-3; TRBD1 aligns across 7 bases. J gave up 2 bases and V 5 bases, and 6 bases lay outside the gene matches. The CDR3 has 15 residues. Germline CDR1 is SEHNR and CDR2 is FQNEAQ (reference sequence). Here the CDR3 DNA reads TGTGCCAGCAGCCTCACGACAGGGACTGGAAACACCATATATTTT. This translates into CASSLTTGTGNTIYF.

This rearrangement joins TRBV7-2 to TRBJ1-1; D unresolved. This CDR3 comprises 11 residues. From germline, CDR1 is SGHTA and CDR2 FQGNSA. V was clipped by 2 bases and J by 5 bases, with 3 bases between them. CDR3 amino acids: CASSLSTEAFF. The CDR3 DNA follows: TGTGCCAGCAGCTTATCTACTGAAGCTTTCTTT. The entire variable domain, with the rest obtained from reference TRBV7-2 and TRBJ1-1, is as follows: GAGVSQSPSNKVTEKGKDVELRCDPISGHTALYWYRQSLGQGLEFLIYFQGNSAPDKSGLPSDRFSAERTGGSVSTLTIQRTQQEDSAVYLCASSLSTEAFFGQGTRLTVV.

CDR3 nucleotide sequence: TGTGCCAGTAGTCCCTGGGGGCTAGTCGATGAGCAGTTCTTC. The encoded protein is CASSPWGLVDEQFF. The gene calls are TRBV19 and TRBJ2-1, with D possibly matching TRBD1 (6 bases). The CDR3 has 14 residues. Germline CDR1 LNHDA, CDR2 SQIVND (reference sequence). The V end was cut by 5 bases, the J end by 8 bases, with 16 bases between. Together with reference TRBV19 and TRBJ2-1, the CDR3 gives the full variable domain: DGGITQSPKYLFRKEGQNVTLSCEQNLNHDAMYWYRQDPGQGLRLIYYSQIVNDFQKGDIAEGYSVSREKKESFPLTVTSAQKNPTAFYLCASSPWGLVDEQFFGPGTRLTVL.

This clone has just a few counts. The rearrangement joins TRBV5-1 to TRBJ1-1; 7 nucleotides line up with TRBD1. Germline V gives CDR1 SGHRS, CDR2 YFSETQ. The CDR3 has 14 amino acids. V dropped 4 bases and J dropped 5; count of bases not matched to a gene: 8. For the CDR3, the DNA is TGCGCCAGCAGCCCACAGGGGATGAGGACTGAAGCTTTCTTT. This translates into CASSPQGMRTEAFF.

The genes are TRBV10-2 and TRBJ2-5; D is undetermined. V lost 4 bases and J 2 bases, leaving 8 bases between the germline ends. The CDR3 length is 13 residues. The germline gives CDR1 WSHSY, CDR2 SAAADI. CDR3 residues: CASSVGRQETQYF. The CDR3 coding sequence is TGCGCCAGCAGTGTCGGCAGACAAGAGACCCAGTACTTC.

This rearrangement joins TRBV6-1 to TRBJ1-1, with D possibly being TRBD1 (5 bases). The germline V gene has CDR1 MNHNS and CDR2 SASEGT. With 6 bases removed from V and 6 bases from J, the gap between germline ends came to 8 bases. The CDR3 runs 11 residues. CDR3 amino acids: CASSLTAEAFF. The CDR3 DNA sequence: TGTGCCAGCAGCCTGACAGCTGAAGCTTTCTTT.

The V and J genes are TRBV5-1 and TRBJ1-1, with TRBD1 as a possible D gene (5 bases). CDR1 SGHRS and CDR2 YFSETQ come from the germline V gene. CDR3 size: 13 residues. V shed 0 bases and J shed 6 bases, with 9 bases lying between them. DNA of the CDR3: TGCGCCAGCAGCTTGGCGGGGCACCCTGAAGCTTTCTTT. It specifies CASSLAGHPEAFF.

The rearrangement links TRBV5-1 to TRBJ1-2; D is ambiguous. The CDR3 has 15 residues. V lost 0 bases to trimming and J lost 3 bases, with 12 bases between them. Germline-derived CDR1 and CDR2 are SGHRS and YFSETQ. CDR3 bases: TGCGCCAGCAGCTTGGGCCCCGATACCCACTATGGCTACACCTTC. Residues: CASSLGPDTHYGYTF. Filled out from reference TRBV5-1 and TRBJ1-2, the complete variable domain reads KAGVTQTPRYLIKTRGQQVTLSCSPISGHRSVSWYQQTPGQGLQFLFEYFSETQRNKGNFPGRFSGRQFSNSRSEMNVSTLELGDSALYLCASSLGPDTHYGYTFGSGTRLTVV.

The chain has TRBV7-3 and TRBJ2-1, with TRBD2 identical over 8 bases. The V and J ends lost 0 bases and 9 bases, in that order; junction bases with no gene match: 7. The CDR3 totals 15 residues. Germline V gives CDR1 SGHTA, CDR2 FQGTGA. The chain's CDR3 is CASSLTSGASGEQFF. In nucleotides, the CDR3 is TGTGCCAGCAGCTTAACTAGCGGGGCCTCGGGTGAGCAGTTCTTC.

The chain carries TRBV11-3 and TRBJ2-3; the D is unclear. The CDR3 has 12 amino acids. Germline V gene data show CDR1 as SGHNT and CDR2 as YENEEA. V was cut by 4 bases and J by 4 bases, with 6 bases left in between. The chain's CDR3 is CASSSRSDTQYF. In DNA form, the CDR3 reads TGTGCCAGCAGCTCCCGTTCAGATACGCAGTATTTT.

This clone was observed a handful of times. The V call is TRBV5-4, the J call TRBJ1-2, with 7 bases fitting TRBD1. Trimming at V came to 4 bases and at J to 10 bases, leaving 13 bases not matched to a gene. Germline V gives CDR1 SGHNT, CDR2 YYREEE (reference sequence). The CDR3 has 14 residues. CDR3 sequence reads: CASSISNRGSFYTF. The DNA for the CDR3 is TGTGCCAGCAGCATCTCCAACAGGGGTTCTTTCTACACCTTC.

V is TRBV28 and J is TRBJ1-1; 9 bases line up with TRBD1. Germline V gene sequence: CDR1 MDHEN, CDR2 SYDVKM. The CDR3 sequence is 15 residues long. The J segment lost 4 bases and the V segment lost 3 bases, leaving 6 bases of the junction unmatched. The CDR3 reads CASSLWDRVSTEAFF. The CDR3 DNA is TGTGCCAGCAGTTTGTGGGACAGGGTAAGCACTGAAGCTTTCTTT.

This clone was picked up a small number of times. The V and J genes are TRBV27 and TRBJ1-6; D is ambiguous. This CDR3 spans 15 amino acids. Trimming left V 3 bases short and J 17 bases short, with 23 bases between. From germline, CDR1 is MNHEY and CDR2 SMNVEV (reference sequence). The CDR3 nucleotides are TGTGCCAGCAGTTTGGTTTCTCCTTCGCTCACTAGGGTCCACTTT. Translation: CASSLVSPSLTRVHF.

This chain links TRBV11-3 with TRBJ1-5, with 8 bases fitting TRBD1. CDR3 size: 19 residues. The junction had 15 bases not matched to a gene; V was cut back by 4 bases and J by 1 base. The germline CDR1 and CDR2 sequences are SGHNT and YENEEA. The CDR3 sequence is CASSSGECHQGASNQPQHF. CDR3 in DNA: TGTGCCAGCAGCTCAGGGGAATGTCACCAGGGGGCGAGCAATCAGCCCCAGCATTTT.

The chain joins TRBV14 to TRBJ2-4, with D perhaps matching TRBD2 (5 bases). The length of the CDR3 is 21 residues. V dropped 0 bases and J dropped 1 base, with 25 bases sitting between them. Germline V gives CDR1 SGHDN, CDR2 FVKESK. CDR3 sequence reads: CASSQDPLPRVVEVAKNIQYF. The CDR3 DNA follows: TGTGCCAGCAGCCAAGATCCCCTTCCGCGGGTGGTGGAGGTGGCCAAAAACATTCAGTACTTC. The variable domain in full, completed from reference TRBV14 and TRBJ2-4, reads EAGVTQFPSHSVIEKGQTVTLRCDPISGHDNLYWYRRVMGKEIKFLLHFVKESKQDESGMPNNRFLAERTGGTYSTLKVQPAELEDSGVYFCASSQDPLPRVVEVAKNIQYFGAGTRLSVL.

The chain uses TRBV6-5 and TRBJ2-2; D ambiguous. V was clipped by 8 bases and J by 1 base, with 8 bases between them. The germline gives CDR1 MNHEY, CDR2 SVGAGI. CDR3 length equals 13 residues. The CDR3 coding sequence is TGTGCCAGCCGTCCGAAGAACACCGGGGAGCTGTTTTTT. Translation gives CASRPKNTGELFF.

The chain uses TRBV7-3 and TRBJ2-5; D possibly corresponds to TRBD2 (6 bases). This CDR3 has 15 residues. Germline assignment: CDR1 SGHTA and CDR2 FQGTGA. Trimming took off 2 bases at V and 5 bases at J, with 15 bases between the two ends. CDR3 amino acids: CASSLAGNIYETQYF. The CDR3 coding sequence is TGTGCCAGCAGCTTAGCGGGGAACATATATGAGACCCAGTACTTC.

J is TRBJ1-3 and V is TRBV6-1; D remains ambiguous. The CDR3 length is 16 residues. Trimming shortened V by 2 bases and J by 2 bases, and 13 bases separated the two germline ends. Looked up from germline, CDR1 is MNHNS and CDR2 is SASEGT. As DNA, the CDR3 is TGTGCCAGCAGTGAACCCCGCGGTTCCACTGGAAACACCATATATTTT. It translates to CASSEPRGSTGNTIYF.

Only a few counts were recorded for this clone. This chain connects TRBV9 to TRBJ2-1; weak D call: TRBD2 (6 bases). Looked up from germline, CDR1 is SGDLS and CDR2 is YYNGEE. CDR3 length equals 16 residues. V was cut by 0 bases and J by 0 bases, with 10 bases left in between. CDR3 DNA: TGTGCCAGCAGCGTAGGGGGGAGGAGCTCCTACAATGAGCAGTTCTTC. It is translated as CASSVGGRSSYNEQFF.

V and J are TRBV15 and TRBJ2-7; possibly TRBD1 or TRBD2 for D (5 bases each). Germline CDR1 and CDR2: LNHNV and YYDKDF (reference sequence). The V end was cut by 0 bases, the J end by 3 bases, with 12 bases between. The CDR3 consists of 15 residues. The chain's CDR3 is CATSRDRDGFYEQYF. The CDR3 DNA follows: TGTGCCACCAGCAGAGATCGGGACGGATTCTACGAGCAGTACTTC.

This clone was recorded a few times. This chain uses TRBV5-1 with TRBJ2-5; 7 bases are a match to TRBD1. Germline trimming cut 4 bases from V and 4 bases from J; bases unmatched to any gene: 7. Germline CDR1 and CDR2: SGHRS and YFSETQ. The CDR3 consists of 14 residues. DNA for the CDR3: TGCGCCAGCAGCACGGGACAGCAGGGAGAGACCCAGTACTTC. Protein product: CASSTGQQGETQYF.

The chain recombines TRBV5-8 with TRBJ1-6, with D uncertain. The CDR3 loop spans 13 amino acids. V shed 6 bases and J shed 10 bases, with 14 bases lying between them. CDR1 SGHTS and CDR2 YDEGEE come from the germline V gene. CDR3 sequence reads: CASTRREESPLHF. CDR3 nucleotides: TGTGCCAGCACCCGTCGCGAGGAATCACCCCTCCACTTT.

The CDR3 sequence: CASSVETRGASGANVLTF. For the CDR3, the DNA is TGTGCCAGCAGCGTAGAGACGAGGGGAGCCTCTGGGGCCAACGTCCTGACTTTC. This chain joins TRBV9 and TRBJ2-6, with D possibly called TRBD1 or TRBD2 (5 bases each). V was trimmed by 0 bases and J by 0 bases, leaving 13 bases between them. CDR3 length: 18 amino acids. Per germline, CDR1 SGDLS and CDR2 YYNGEE.